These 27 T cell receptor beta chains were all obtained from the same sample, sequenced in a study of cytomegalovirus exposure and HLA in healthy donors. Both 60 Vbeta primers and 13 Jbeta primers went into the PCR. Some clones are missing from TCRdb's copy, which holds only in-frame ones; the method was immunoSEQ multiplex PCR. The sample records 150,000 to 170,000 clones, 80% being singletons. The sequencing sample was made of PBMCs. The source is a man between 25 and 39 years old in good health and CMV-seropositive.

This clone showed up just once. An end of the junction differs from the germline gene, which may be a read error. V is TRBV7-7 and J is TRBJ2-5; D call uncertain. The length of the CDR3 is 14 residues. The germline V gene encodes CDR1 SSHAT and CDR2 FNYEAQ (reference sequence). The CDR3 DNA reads TGTGCTAGCAGCTTAGGAACGGGTAGAGAGACCCAGTACTTC. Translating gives CASSLGTGRETQYF.

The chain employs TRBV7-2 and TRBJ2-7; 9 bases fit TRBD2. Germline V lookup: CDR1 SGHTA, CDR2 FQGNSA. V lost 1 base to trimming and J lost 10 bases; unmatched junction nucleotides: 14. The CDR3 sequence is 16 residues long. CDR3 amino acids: CASSLGGSGSFFSQYF. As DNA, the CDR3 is TGTGCCAGCAGCTTAGGGGGTAGCGGGAGTTTCTTCAGTCAGTACTTC.

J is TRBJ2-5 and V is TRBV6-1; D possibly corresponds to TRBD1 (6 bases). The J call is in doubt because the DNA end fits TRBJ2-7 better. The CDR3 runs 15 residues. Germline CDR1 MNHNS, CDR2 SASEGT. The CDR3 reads CASSASQTGFYEQYF. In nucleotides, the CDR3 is TGTGCCAGCAGCGCGAGTCAAACAGGGTTCTACGAGCAGTACTTC.

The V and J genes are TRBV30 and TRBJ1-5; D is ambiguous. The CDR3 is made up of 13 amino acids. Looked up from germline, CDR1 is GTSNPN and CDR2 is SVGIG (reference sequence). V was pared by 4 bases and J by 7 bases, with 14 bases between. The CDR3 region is CAWNVSPSQPQHF. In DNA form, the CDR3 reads TGTGCCTGGAATGTAAGTCCGAGCCAGCCCCAGCATTTT.

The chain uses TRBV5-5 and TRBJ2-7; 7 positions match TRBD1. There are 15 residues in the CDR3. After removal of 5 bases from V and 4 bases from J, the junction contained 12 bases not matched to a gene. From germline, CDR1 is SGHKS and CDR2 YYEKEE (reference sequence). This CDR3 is CASSFGRTGSYEQYF. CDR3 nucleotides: TGTGCCAGCAGTTTCGGCAGGACAGGCTCTTACGAGCAGTACTTC.

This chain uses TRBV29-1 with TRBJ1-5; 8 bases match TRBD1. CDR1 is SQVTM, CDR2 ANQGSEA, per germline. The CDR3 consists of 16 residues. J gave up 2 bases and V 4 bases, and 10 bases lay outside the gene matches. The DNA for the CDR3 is TGCAGCGTTGTCGACAGGGGATTCGGTGGCAATCAGCCCCAGCATTTT. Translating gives CSVVDRGFGGNQPQHF.

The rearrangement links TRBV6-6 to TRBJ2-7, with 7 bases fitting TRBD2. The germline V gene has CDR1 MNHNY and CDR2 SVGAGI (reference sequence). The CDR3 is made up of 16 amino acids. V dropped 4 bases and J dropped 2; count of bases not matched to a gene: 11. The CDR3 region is CASSSSAGESTYEQYF. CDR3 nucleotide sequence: TGTGCCAGCAGTTCCTCGGCGGGAGAAAGTACCTACGAGCAGTACTTC.

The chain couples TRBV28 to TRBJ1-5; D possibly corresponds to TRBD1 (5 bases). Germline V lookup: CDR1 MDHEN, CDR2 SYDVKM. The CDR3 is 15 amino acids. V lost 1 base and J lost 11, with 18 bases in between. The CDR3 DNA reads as TGTGCCAGCAGTTTATTAGGAGGAGGGACGGGGGCCCAGCATTTT. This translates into CASSLLGGGTGAQHF. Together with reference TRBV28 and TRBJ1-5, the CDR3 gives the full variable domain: DVKVTQSSRYLVKRTGEKVFLECVQDMDHENMFWYRQDPGLGLRLIYFSYDVKMKEKGDIPEGYSVSREKKERFSLILESASTNQTSMYLCASSLLGGGTGAQHFGDGTRLSIL.

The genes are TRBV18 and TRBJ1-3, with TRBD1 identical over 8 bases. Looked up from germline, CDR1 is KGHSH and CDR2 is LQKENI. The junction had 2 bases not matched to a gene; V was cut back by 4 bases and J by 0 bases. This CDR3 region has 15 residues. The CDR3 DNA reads TGTGCCAGCTCACAAGGACAGGGCTCTGGAAACACCATATATTTT. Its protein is CASSQGQGSGNTIYF.

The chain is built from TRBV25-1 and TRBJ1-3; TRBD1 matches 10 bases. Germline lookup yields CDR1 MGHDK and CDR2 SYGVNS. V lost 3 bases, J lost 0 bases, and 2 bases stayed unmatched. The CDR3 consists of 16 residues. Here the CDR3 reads CASSEGQGLSGNTIYF. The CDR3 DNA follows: TGTGCCAGCAGTGAGGGACAGGGGCTCTCTGGAAACACCATATATTTT.

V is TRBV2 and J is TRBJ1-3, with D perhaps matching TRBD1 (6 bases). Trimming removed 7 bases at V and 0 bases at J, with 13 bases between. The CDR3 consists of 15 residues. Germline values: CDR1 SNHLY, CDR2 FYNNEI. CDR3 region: CASNEGGSSGNTIYF. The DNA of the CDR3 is TGTGCCAGCAATGAGGGGGGAAGCTCTGGAAACACCATATATTTT.

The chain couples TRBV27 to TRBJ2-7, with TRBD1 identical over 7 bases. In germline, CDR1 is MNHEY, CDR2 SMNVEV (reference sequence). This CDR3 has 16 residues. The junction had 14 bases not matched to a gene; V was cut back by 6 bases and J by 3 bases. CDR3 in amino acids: CASSKDRSLTFYEQYF. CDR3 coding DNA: TGTGCCAGCAGCAAGGACAGGTCCCTAACCTTCTACGAGCAGTACTTC.

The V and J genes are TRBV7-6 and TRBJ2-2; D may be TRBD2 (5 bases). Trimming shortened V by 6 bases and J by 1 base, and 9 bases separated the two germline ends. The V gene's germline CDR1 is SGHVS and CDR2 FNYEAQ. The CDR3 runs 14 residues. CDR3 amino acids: CASRQTRNTGELFF. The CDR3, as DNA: TGTGCCAGCAGGCAAACTAGGAACACCGGGGAGCTGTTTTTT. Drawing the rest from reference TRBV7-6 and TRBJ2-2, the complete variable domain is GAGVSQSPRYKVTKRGQDVALRCDPISGHVSLYWYRQALGQGPEFLTYFNYEAQQDKSGLPNDRFSAERPEGSISTLTIQRTEQRDSAMYRCASRQTRNTGELFFGEGSRLTVL.

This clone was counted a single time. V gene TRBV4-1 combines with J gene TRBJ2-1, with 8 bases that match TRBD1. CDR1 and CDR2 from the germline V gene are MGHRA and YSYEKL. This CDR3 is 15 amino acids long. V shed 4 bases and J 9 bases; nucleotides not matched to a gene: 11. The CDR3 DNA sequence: TGCGCCAGCAGCCCGGTCCTGCGGGACAGGAGTGAGCAGTTCTTC. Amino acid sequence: CASSPVLRDRSEQFF.

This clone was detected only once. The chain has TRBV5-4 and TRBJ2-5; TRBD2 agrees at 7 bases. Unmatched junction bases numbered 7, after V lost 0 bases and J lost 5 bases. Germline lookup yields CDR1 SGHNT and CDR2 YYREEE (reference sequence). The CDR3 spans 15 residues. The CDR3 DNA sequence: TGTGCCAGCAGCTTGGGTGGGAGGGCGGGGGAGACCCAGTACTTC. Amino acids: CASSLGGRAGETQYF.

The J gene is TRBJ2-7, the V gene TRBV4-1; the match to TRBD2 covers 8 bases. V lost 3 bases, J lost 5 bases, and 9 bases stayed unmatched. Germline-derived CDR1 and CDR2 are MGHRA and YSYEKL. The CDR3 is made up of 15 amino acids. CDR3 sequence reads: CASSHRLASGNEQYF. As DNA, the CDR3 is TGCGCCAGCAGCCACAGACTAGCGTCCGGGAACGAGCAGTACTTC.

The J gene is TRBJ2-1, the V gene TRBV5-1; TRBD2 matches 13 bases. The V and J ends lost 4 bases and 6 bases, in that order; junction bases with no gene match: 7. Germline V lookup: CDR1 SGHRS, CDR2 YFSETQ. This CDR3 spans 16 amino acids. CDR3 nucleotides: TGCGCCAGCAGCCATCCGAGGACTAGCGGGAGCAATGAGCAGTTCTTC. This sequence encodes CASSHPRTSGSNEQFF. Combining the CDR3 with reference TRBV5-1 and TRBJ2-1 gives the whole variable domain KAGVTQTPRYLIKTRGQQVTLSCSPISGHRSVSWYQQTPGQGLQFLFEYFSETQRNKGNFPGRFSGRQFSNSRSEMNVSTLELGDSALYLCASSHPRTSGSNEQFFGPGTRLTVL.

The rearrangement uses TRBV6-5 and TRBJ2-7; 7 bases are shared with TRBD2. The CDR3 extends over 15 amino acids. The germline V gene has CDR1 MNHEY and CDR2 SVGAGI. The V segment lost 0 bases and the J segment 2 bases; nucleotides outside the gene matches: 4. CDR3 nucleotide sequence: TGTGCCAGCAGTTACTCCGGGACTACCACCTACGAGCAGTACTTC. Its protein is CASSYSGTTTYEQYF.

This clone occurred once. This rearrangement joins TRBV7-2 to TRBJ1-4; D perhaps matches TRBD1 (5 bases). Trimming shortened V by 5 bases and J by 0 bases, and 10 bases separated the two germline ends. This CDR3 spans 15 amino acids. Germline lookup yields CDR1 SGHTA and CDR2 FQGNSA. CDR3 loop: CASSPETATNEKLFF. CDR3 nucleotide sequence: TGTGCCAGCAGCCCCGAGACAGCAACTAATGAAAAACTGTTTTTT.

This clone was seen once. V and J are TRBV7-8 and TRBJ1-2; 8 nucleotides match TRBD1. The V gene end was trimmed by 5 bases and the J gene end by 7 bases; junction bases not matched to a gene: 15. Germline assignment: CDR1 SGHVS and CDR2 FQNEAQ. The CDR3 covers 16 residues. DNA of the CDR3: TGTGCCAGCAGCCCCGTCTTTGGACAGGGAGGCTCTGGCTACACCTTC. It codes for CASSPVFGQGGSGYTF.

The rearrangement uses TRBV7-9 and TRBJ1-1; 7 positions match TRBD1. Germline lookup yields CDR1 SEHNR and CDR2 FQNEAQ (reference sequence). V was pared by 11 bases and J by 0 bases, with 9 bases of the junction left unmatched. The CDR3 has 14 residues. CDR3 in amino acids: CASGAGGMNTEAFF. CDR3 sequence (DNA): TGTGCCTCAGGGGCAGGGGGAATGAACACTGAAGCTTTCTTT. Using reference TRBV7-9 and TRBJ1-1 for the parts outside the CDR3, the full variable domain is DTGVSQNPRHKITKRGQNVTFRCDPISEHNRLYWYRQTLGQGPEFLTYFQNEAQLEKSRLLSDRFSAERPKGSFSTLEIQRTEQGDSAMYLCASGAGGMNTEAFFGQGTRLTVV.

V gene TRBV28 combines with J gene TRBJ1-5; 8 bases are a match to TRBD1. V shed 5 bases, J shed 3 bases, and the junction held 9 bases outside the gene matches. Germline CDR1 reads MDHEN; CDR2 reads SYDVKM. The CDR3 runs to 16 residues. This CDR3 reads CASSPNRGSNNQPQHF. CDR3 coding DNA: TGTGCCAGCAGTCCGAACAGGGGGTCGAACAATCAGCCCCAGCATTTT.

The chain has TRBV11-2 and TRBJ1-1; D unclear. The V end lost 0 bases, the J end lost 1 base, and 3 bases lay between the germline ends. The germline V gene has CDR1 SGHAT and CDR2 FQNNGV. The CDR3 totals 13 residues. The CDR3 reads CASSLERNTEAFF. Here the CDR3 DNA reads TGTGCCAGCAGCTTAGAGAGGAACACTGAAGCTTTCTTT.

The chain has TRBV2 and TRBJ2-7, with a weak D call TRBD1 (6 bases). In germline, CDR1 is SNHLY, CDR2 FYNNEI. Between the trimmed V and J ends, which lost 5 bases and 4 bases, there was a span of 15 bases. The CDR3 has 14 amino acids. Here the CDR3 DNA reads TGTGCCAGCAGTCCCCGGGACACAAGTTACGAGCAGTACTTC. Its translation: CASSPRDTSYEQYF.

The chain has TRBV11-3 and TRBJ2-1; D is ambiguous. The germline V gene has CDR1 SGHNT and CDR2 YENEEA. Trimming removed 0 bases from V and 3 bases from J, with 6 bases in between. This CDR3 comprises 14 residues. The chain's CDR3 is CASSLDASYNEQFF. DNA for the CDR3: TGTGCCAGCAGCTTAGATGCCAGCTACAATGAGCAGTTCTTC.

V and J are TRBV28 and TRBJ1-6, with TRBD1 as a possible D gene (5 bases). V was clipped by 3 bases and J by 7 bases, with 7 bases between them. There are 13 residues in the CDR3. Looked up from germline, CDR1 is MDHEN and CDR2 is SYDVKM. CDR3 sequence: CASSLSGNSPLHF. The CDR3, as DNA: TGTGCCAGCAGTTTGTCAGGGAATTCACCCCTCCACTTT.

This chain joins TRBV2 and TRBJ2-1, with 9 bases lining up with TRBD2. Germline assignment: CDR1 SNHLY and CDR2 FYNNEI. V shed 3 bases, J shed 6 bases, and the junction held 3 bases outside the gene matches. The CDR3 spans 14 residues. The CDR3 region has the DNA TGTGCCAGCAGTGATAGCGGGAGAATCAATGAGCAGTTCTTC. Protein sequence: CASSDSGRINEQFF.